What follows are 32 T cell receptor beta chains derived from one specimen sequenced in a study of blood T cell repertoires in COVID-19. Using immunoSEQ multiplex PCR, the repertoire was profiled, and TCRdb retains in-frame clones only, with some absent. The table records tens of thousands of clones, about four fifths of them present only once. Sequenced: peripheral blood. These receptors were obtained from a woman aged 80 or older with active or convalescent COVID-19.

The chain is built from TRBV7-2 and TRBJ2-5; 11 bases align to TRBD2. The CDR3 covers 16 residues. Looked up from germline, CDR1 is SGHTA and CDR2 is FQGNSA. V shed 5 bases, J shed 9 bases, and the junction held 14 bases outside the gene matches. CDR3 in amino acids: CASSVPTSGGPGAQYF. In nucleotides, the CDR3 is TGTGCCAGCAGCGTACCTACTAGCGGGGGACCAGGGGCCCAGTACTTC.

This chain links TRBV7-2 with TRBJ1-2, with TRBD1 matching 11 bases. CDR3 size: 15 residues. The germline V gene has CDR1 SGHTA and CDR2 FQGNSA. V dropped 1 base and J dropped 8; count of bases not matched to a gene: 6. The CDR3 here is CASSLGGTGGKGYTF. The DNA for the CDR3 is TGTGCCAGCAGCTTAGGGGGGACAGGGGGTAAAGGCTACACCTTC.

Concerning this clone itself: One end of the junction is discordant with germline, which a read error may explain. The chain is built from TRBV9 and TRBJ2-1; 10 bases align to TRBD2. The CDR3 loop spans 14 amino acids. Germline assignment: CDR1 SGDLS and CDR2 YYNGEE. CDR3 DNA: TGTGCCAGCAGTGTAGCGGGAGGAACGAATGAGCAGTTCTTC. Amino acid sequence: CASSVAGGTNEQFF. Full variable domain (remainder filled in from reference TRBV9 and TRBJ2-1): DSGVTQTPKHLITATGQRVTLRCSPRSGDLSVYWYQQSLDQGLQFLIQYYNGEERAKGNILERFSAQQFPDLHSELNLSSLELGDSALYFCASSVAGGTNEQFFGPGTRLTVL.

CDR3 sequence reads: CASSLRENTGELFF. The CDR3 nucleotides read TGTGCCAGCAGTTTGCGGGAAAACACCGGGGAGCTGTTTTTT. The V call is TRBV28, the J call TRBJ2-2; possible D gene TRBD2, 6 bases. This CDR3 has 14 amino acids. V was clipped by 3 bases and J by 2 bases, with 7 bases between them. Germline V gene lookup returns CDR1 MDHEN and CDR2 SYDVKM.

J is TRBJ1-4 and V is TRBV6-6, with TRBD1 matching over 7 bases. CDR1 and CDR2 (germline): MNHNY, SVGAGI (reference sequence). The V segment lost 7 bases and the J segment 2 bases; nucleotides outside the gene matches: 7. This CDR3 has 15 amino acids. CDR3 region: CASNRPGQTNEKLFF. The CDR3 DNA reads TGTGCCAGCAACCGACCGGGACAGACTAATGAAAAACTGTTTTTT.

The rearrangement joins TRBV28 to TRBJ1-5; 8 nucleotides align to TRBD1. V lost 5 bases to trimming and J lost 0 bases; unmatched junction nucleotides: 9. CDR1 MDHEN and CDR2 SYDVKM come from the germline V gene. The CDR3 is made up of 17 amino acids. The DNA of the CDR3 is TGTGCCAGCAGTGCACCAGGGGGCGGCAATAGCAATCAGCCCCAGCATTTT. Translating gives CASSAPGGGNSNQPQHF.

This chain uses TRBV4-1 with TRBJ1-5, with 7 bases aligning to TRBD1. Germline V lookup: CDR1 MGHRA, CDR2 YSYEKL. Trimming removed 2 bases from V and 7 bases from J; junction bases left unmatched: 11. CDR3 length: 16 amino acids. Written as DNA, the CDR3 is TGCGCCAGCAGCCAAAGTGAAAGGGGGCTTGGACAGCCCCAGCATTTT. It codes for CASSQSERGLGQPQHF.

The chain combines TRBV11-3 with TRBJ2-2; maybe TRBD1 (6 bases). V was pared by 5 bases and J by 1 base, with 8 bases between. Germline CDR1 reads SGHNT; CDR2 reads YENEEA. The CDR3 length is 14 residues. The CDR3 protein is CASSPTGNTGELFF. CDR3 DNA: TGTGCCAGCAGCCCGACAGGGAACACCGGGGAGCTGTTTTTT.

The chain joins TRBV6-2 or TRBV6-3 to TRBJ1-1; maybe TRBD1 (5 bases). This CDR3 has 12 residues. CDR1 and CDR2 from the germline V gene are MNHEY and SVGEGT. The ends were cut back, 6 bases at V and 5 bases at J, with 10 bases in the middle. This CDR3 reads CASSNRFTEAFF. CDR3 coding DNA: TGTGCCAGCAGCAACAGGTTTACTGAAGCTTTCTTT.

J is TRBJ1-3 and V is TRBV27; TRBD1 matches 9 bases. This CDR3 spans 14 amino acids. V lost 6 bases and J lost 5; bases outside the gene matches: 5. Germline CDR1 and CDR2: MNHEY and SMNVEV (reference sequence). The CDR3 coding sequence is TGTGCCAGCAGGTCGGACAGGGGTAGAAACACCATATATTTT. Its translation is CASRSDRGRNTIYF.

The rearrangement links TRBV7-8 to TRBJ2-1; possibly TRBD2 for D (5 bases). Germline V gene sequence: CDR1 SGHVS, CDR2 FQNEAQ. CDR3 length: 15 amino acids. The ends were cut back, 2 bases at V and 6 bases at J, with 14 bases in the middle. CDR3 sequence: CASSLLSGMGNEQFF. The CDR3 nucleotides read TGTGCCAGCAGCTTACTTTCGGGGATGGGCAATGAGCAGTTCTTC. The complete variable domain, with remaining parts taken from reference TRBV7-8 and TRBJ2-1, reads GAGVSQSPRYKVAKRGQDVALRCDPISGHVSLFWYQQALGQGPEFLTYFQNEAQLDKSGLPSDRFFAERPEGSVSTLKIQRTQQEDSAVYLCASSLLSGMGNEQFFGPGTRLTVL.

The gene calls are TRBV7-8 and TRBJ2-5; 11 bases align to TRBD2. The CDR3 is 16 residues long. CDR1 and CDR2 (germline): SGHVS, FQNEAQ. V lost 1 base, J lost 5 bases, and 6 bases stayed unmatched. CDR3 region: CASSLVPASGRETQYF. For the CDR3, the DNA is TGTGCCAGCAGCTTAGTCCCTGCTAGCGGGAGGGAGACCCAGTACTTC.

This clone has just a few counts. This rearrangement joins TRBV6-2 or TRBV6-3 to TRBJ2-1; TRBD1 agrees at 9 bases. Germline V gene lookup returns CDR1 MNHEY and CDR2 SVGEGT. V lost 1 base, J lost 1 base, and 5 bases stayed unmatched. The CDR3 sequence is 17 residues long. DNA for the CDR3: TGTGCCAGCAGTTACTTAGCCGGGACAGGGTCCTACAATGAGCAGTTCTTC. Its protein product is CASSYLAGTGSYNEQFF.

J is TRBJ2-2 and V is TRBV9; 8 positions match TRBD1. The CDR3 covers 16 residues. Per germline, CDR1 SGDLS and CDR2 YYNGEE. Trimming removed 1 base from V and 7 bases from J; junction bases left unmatched: 9. CDR3 bases: TGTGCCAGCAGCGTAAACGGACAGGGAGTGTTCGGGGAGCTGTTTTTT. Its protein is CASSVNGQGVFGELFF.

As DNA, the CDR3 is TGTGCCAGCACTAAGGGAGGACGAACCTACGAGCAGTACTTC. Translated, it gives CASTKGGRTYEQYF. The chain is built from TRBV28 and TRBJ2-7, with D tentatively TRBD2 (6 bases). The germline CDR1 and CDR2 sequences are MDHEN and SYDVKM. Trimming removed 7 bases at V and 2 bases at J, with 15 bases between. The CDR3 loop spans 14 amino acids.

The V gene is TRBV15, the J gene TRBJ2-5; D may be TRBD1 (6 bases). Germline CDR1 and CDR2: LNHNV and YYDKDF (reference sequence). The CDR3 contains 16 residues. Trimming took off 4 bases at V and 5 bases at J, with 20 bases between the two ends. Here the CDR3 DNA reads TGTGCCACCAGCACCAGAGTGGGGTCGAGGGGGGAGACCCAGTACTTC. This sequence encodes CATSTRVGSRGETQYF.

The J gene is TRBJ2-7, the V gene TRBV4-2; 7 bases align to TRBD1. J gave up 4 bases and V 3 bases, and 12 bases lay outside the gene matches. Per the germline V gene, CDR1 is LGHNA and CDR2 is YNFKEQ. This CDR3 has 16 amino acids. CDR3 protein: CASSHTQTGPRYEQYF. The DNA of the CDR3 is TGTGCCAGCAGCCACACCCAGACAGGGCCCAGGTACGAGCAGTACTTC.

The genes are TRBV30 and TRBJ2-6; 9 positions match TRBD1. Trimming cost V 1 base and J 0 bases; bases outside gene matches: 7. CDR1 GTSNPN and CDR2 SVGIG come from the germline V gene (reference sequence). CDR3 length equals 18 residues. DNA for the CDR3: TGTGCCTGGAGTGCCGCCGGGACAGGGCCCTCTGGGGCCAACGTCCTGACTTTC. Protein product: CAWSAAGTGPSGANVLTF. Looking up the rest from reference TRBV30 and TRBJ2-6 gives the full variable domain: SQTIHQWPATLVQPVGSPLSLECTVEGTSNPNLYWYRQAAGRGLQLLFYSVGIGQISSEVPQNLSASRPQDRQFILSSKKLLLSDSGFYLCAWSAAGTGPSGANVLTFGAGSRLTVL.

V gene TRBV5-1 combines with J gene TRBJ1-3; D gene uncertain. CDR1 and CDR2 (germline): SGHRS, YFSETQ. Trimming shortened V by 0 bases and J by 1 base, and 8 bases separated the two germline ends. There are 15 residues in the CDR3. CDR3 bases: TGCGCCAGCAGCTTGGGTTGGGAGTCTGGAAACACCATATATTTT. This translates into CASSLGWESGNTIYF.

This clone was observed a few times. V is TRBV19 and J is TRBJ1-6, with 12 nucleotides matching TRBD1. The CDR3 length is 19 residues. The J segment lost 13 bases and the V segment lost 1 base, leaving 17 bases of the junction unmatched. CDR1 is LNHDA and CDR2 is SQIVND in the germline V gene (reference sequence). For the CDR3, the DNA is TGTGCCAGTAGTATAGTTCGGGGACAGGGGGCTAATTCGCGATCTCCCCTCCACTTT. Residues: CASSIVRGQGANSRSPLHF.

This chain connects TRBV7-9 to TRBJ2-5; TRBD1 is a possible D gene (6 bases). V gave up 5 bases and J gave up 9 bases, with 10 bases separating them. The germline V gene encodes CDR1 SEHNR and CDR2 FQNEAQ (reference sequence). The CDR3 length is 11 residues. CDR3: CASSGQGPQYF. In DNA form, the CDR3 reads TGTGCCAGCAGCGGCCAGGGGCCCCAGTACTTC.

The chain links TRBV5-4 to TRBJ2-1; 7 bases agree with TRBD2. CDR1 and CDR2 from the germline V gene are SGHNT and YYREEE (reference sequence). Germline trimming cut 2 bases from V and 0 bases from J; bases unmatched to any gene: 5. There are 16 residues in the CDR3. CDR3 nucleotide sequence: TGTGCCAGCAGCTTCAGGGCTAGCGGCTCCTACAATGAGCAGTTCTTC. This translates into CASSFRASGSYNEQFF.

The genes are TRBV19 and TRBJ2-6; 7 bases are a match to TRBD2. Germline values: CDR1 LNHDA, CDR2 SQIVND (reference sequence). The V segment lost 3 bases and the J segment 0 bases; nucleotides outside the gene matches: 2. There are 16 residues in the CDR3. CDR3 loop: CASSMGGFSGANVLTF. In DNA form, the CDR3 reads TGTGCCAGTAGTATGGGAGGGTTCTCTGGGGCCAACGTCCTGACTTTC.

The chain combines TRBV6-6 with TRBJ1-5; a weak D match, TRBD1 (5 bases). The V gene lost 5 bases and the J gene lost 2 bases, with 13 bases spanning the gap. The CDR3 runs 15 residues. Germline loops: CDR1 MNHNY, CDR2 SVGAGI (reference sequence). CDR3 in DNA: TGTGCCAGCAGTATGTCGGGGGGAGGCAATCAGCCCCAGCATTTT. This encodes CASSMSGGGNQPQHF.

CDR3 in DNA: TGTGCCAGTAGTATAGCGGGGATTAAGATTTCGGAGCAGTTCTTC. Translating it yields CASSIAGIKISEQFF. The chain recombines TRBV19 with TRBJ2-1, with a tentative D call TRBD2 (5 bases). This CDR3 has 15 amino acids. CDR1 LNHDA and CDR2 SQIVND come from the germline V gene (reference sequence). The V and J ends lost 1 base and 10 bases respectively, with 17 bases between them.

The rearrangement uses TRBV6-2 or TRBV6-3 and TRBJ2-7, with D perhaps matching TRBD2 (5 bases). Trimming left V 0 bases short and J 7 bases short, with 25 bases between. Germline V gene lookup returns CDR1 MNHEY and CDR2 SVGEGT. The length of the CDR3 is 18 residues. The DNA for the CDR3 is TGTGCCAGCAGTTACTCGAAGTCGGGGAACTCGTTTGTTAAGGAGCAGTACTTC. Protein sequence: CASSYSKSGNSFVKEQYF.

The V and J genes are TRBV6-5 and TRBJ1-1, with 9 bases aligning to TRBD1. The V gene end was trimmed by 2 bases and the J gene end by 4 bases; junction bases not matched to a gene: 8. Per the germline V gene, CDR1 is MNHEY and CDR2 is SVGAGI. This CDR3 has 16 amino acids. The CDR3 reads CASSYTTQGAFTEAFF. The CDR3 DNA reads as TGTGCCAGCAGTTACACGACACAGGGGGCATTCACTGAAGCTTTCTTT.

For the CDR3, the DNA is TGCAGTGCTAGTCTACAGGGGACCTCCTACGAGCAGTACTTC. It specifies CSASLQGTSYEQYF. The chain employs TRBV20-1 and TRBJ2-7, with 7 positions matching TRBD1. This CDR3 is 14 amino acids long. From germline, CDR1 is DFQATT and CDR2 SNEGSKA (reference sequence). V shed 3 bases and J 0 bases; nucleotides not matched to a gene: 5.

The chain has TRBV24-1 and TRBJ2-5, with TRBD1 matching over 9 bases. J was trimmed by 5 bases and V by 3 bases; bases with no gene match: 3. The germline V gene has CDR1 KGHDR and CDR2 SFDVKD. This CDR3 comprises 14 residues. CDR3 DNA: TGTGCCACCAGTGATACCGGGACAGGGGAGACCCAGTACTTC. Protein product: CATSDTGTGETQYF.

This chain joins TRBV6-5 and TRBJ2-7; 8 positions match TRBD2. Germline CDR1 MNHEY, CDR2 SVGAGI. V was clipped by 8 bases and J by 4 bases; unmatched bases: 13. The CDR3 runs 15 residues. The CDR3 spells CASRTRGGRKYEQYF. CDR3 DNA sequence: TGTGCCAGCCGAACTCGTGGCGGGAGGAAGTACGAGCAGTACTTC.

The CDR3 DNA reads TGTGCCAGTAGTAACCGACAGGGGGTGGGAGCTTTCTTT. This translates into CASSNRQGVGAFF. This chain joins TRBV19 and TRBJ1-1, with 9 nucleotides matching TRBD1. V dropped 4 bases and J dropped 10; count of bases not matched to a gene: 7. The CDR3 is made up of 13 amino acids. CDR1 and CDR2 (germline): LNHDA, SQIVND (reference sequence).

This rearrangement joins TRBV6-6 to TRBJ2-3; D remains ambiguous. This CDR3 is built from 12 residues. Trimming took off 7 bases at V and 6 bases at J, with 11 bases between the two ends. Germline loops: CDR1 MNHNY, CDR2 SVGAGI (reference sequence). The CDR3 region is CASTNERDTQYF. Written as DNA, the CDR3 is TGTGCCAGCACTAATGAGAGGGATACGCAGTATTTT.